One and the same sample provided the 7 T cell receptor beta chains below, sequenced in a study of shared clonotypes between healthy human individuals. Here immunoSEQ multiplex PCR was the method, and the copy in TCRdb shows in-frame clones only, minus some. The sample carries 2 million to 2.5 million clones, 80% to 95% recorded once. Sequenced material: naive CD4+ T cells from PBMCs. Stated subset: CD45RA+ positively selected. The origin of the receptors is a man younger than 30 in good health. Some clones in this sample may be carry-over from other donors' samples.

The chain employs TRBV7-2 and TRBJ2-5; 15 bases align to TRBD2. Trimming cost V 2 bases and J 5 bases; bases outside gene matches: 3. This CDR3 region has 16 residues. CDR1 is SGHTA and CDR2 is FQGNSA in the germline V gene. The CDR3 DNA follows: TGTGCCAGCAGCTTACAGGGACTAGCGGGAGGTGAGACCCAGTACTTC. Translated: CASSLQGLAGGETQYF.

Here the CDR3 DNA reads TGTGCCATCGGTGGAGGGGGTTATGGCTACACCTTC. Its protein is CAIGGGGYGYTF. This chain joins TRBV10-3 and TRBJ1-2, with D maybe TRBD1 (6 bases). Between the trimmed V and J ends, which lost 8 bases and 5 bases, there was a span of 12 bases. CDR3 length: 12 amino acids. The V gene's germline CDR1 is ENHRY and CDR2 SYGVKD.

The chain joins TRBV5-1 to TRBJ2-7; D gene uncertain. The J call may be wrong; the DNA end is better matched by TRBJ2-1. Per the germline V gene, CDR1 is SGHRS and CDR2 is YFSETQ. The CDR3 loop spans 15 amino acids. DNA of the CDR3: TGCGCCAGCAGCTTGGGCCCGAACTCCTACAATGAGCAGTTCTTC. This gives the protein CASSLGPNSYNEQFF.

The J gene is TRBJ1-5, the V gene TRBV6-5; no clear D. CDR3 length equals 13 residues. Germline loops: CDR1 MNHEY, CDR2 SVGAGI. Trimming took 2 bases from V and 6 from J, leaving 8 bases between them. The CDR3 region is CASSYTLSQPQHF. The CDR3, as DNA: TGTGCCAGCAGTTACACCTTATCTCAGCCCCAGCATTTT.

V is TRBV19 and J is TRBJ2-2; D may be TRBD2 (6 bases). V was clipped by 5 bases and J by 3 bases, with 13 bases between them. CDR1 LNHDA and CDR2 SQIVND come from the germline V gene (reference sequence). The CDR3 loop spans 15 amino acids. The CDR3 nucleotides are TGTGCCAGTAGTGACCAGGGACTGTACACCGGGGAGCTGTTTTTT. Translated, it gives CASSDQGLYTGELFF.

DNA of the CDR3: TGTGCCAGCAGCTTACCTCGTGTAGGCGGGGATACCTACGAGCAGTACTTC. Translation gives CASSLPRVGGDTYEQYF. This chain links TRBV7-2 with TRBJ2-7, with D possibly being TRBD2 (6 bases). This CDR3 is 17 amino acids long. Per the germline V gene, CDR1 is SGHTA and CDR2 is FQGNSA. With 2 bases removed from V and 2 bases from J, the gap between germline ends came to 19 bases.

J is TRBJ2-1 and V is TRBV15; 9 bases align to TRBD2. This CDR3 has 20 residues. Looked up from germline, CDR1 is LNHNV and CDR2 is YYDKDF (reference sequence). Trimming removed 0 bases from V and 0 bases from J; junction bases left unmatched: 12. CDR3 nucleotides: TGTGCCACCAGCAGAGATAAGGCTAGCGGGATGAGGAGCTCCTACAATGAGCAGTTCTTC. The encoded protein is CATSRDKASGMRSSYNEQFF.